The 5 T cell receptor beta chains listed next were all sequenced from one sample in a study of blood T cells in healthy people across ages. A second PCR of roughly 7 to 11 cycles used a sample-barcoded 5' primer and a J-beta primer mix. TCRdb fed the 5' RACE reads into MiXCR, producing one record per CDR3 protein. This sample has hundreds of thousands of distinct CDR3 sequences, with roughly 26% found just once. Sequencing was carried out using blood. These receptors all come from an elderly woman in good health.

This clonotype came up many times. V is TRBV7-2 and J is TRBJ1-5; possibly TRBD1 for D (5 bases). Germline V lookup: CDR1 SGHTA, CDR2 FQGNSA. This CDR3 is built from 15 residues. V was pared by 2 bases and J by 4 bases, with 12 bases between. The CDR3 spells CASSLTTDRNQPQHF. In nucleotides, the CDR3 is TGTGCCAGCAGCTTAACAACCGACAGAAATCAGCCCCAGCATTTT.

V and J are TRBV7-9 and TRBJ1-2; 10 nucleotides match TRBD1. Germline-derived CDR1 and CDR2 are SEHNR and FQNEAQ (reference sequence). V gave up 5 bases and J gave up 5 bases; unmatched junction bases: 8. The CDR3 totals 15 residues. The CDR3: CASSETGGAVYGYTF. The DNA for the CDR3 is TGTGCCAGCAGCGAGACAGGGGGCGCGGTTTATGGCTACACCTTC.

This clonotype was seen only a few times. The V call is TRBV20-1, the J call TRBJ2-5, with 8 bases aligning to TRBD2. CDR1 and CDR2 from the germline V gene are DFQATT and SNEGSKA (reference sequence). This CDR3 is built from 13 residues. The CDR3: CRSYPGGHETQYF. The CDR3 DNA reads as TGCCGTTCCTACCCGGGGGGGCACGAGACCCAGTACTTC.

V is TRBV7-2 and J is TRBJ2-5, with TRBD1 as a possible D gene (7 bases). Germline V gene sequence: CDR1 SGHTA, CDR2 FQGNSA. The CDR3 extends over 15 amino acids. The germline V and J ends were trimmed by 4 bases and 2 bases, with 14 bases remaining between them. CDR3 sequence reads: CASSSQGGPQETQYF. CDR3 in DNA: TGTGCCAGCAGCTCGCAGGGGGGCCCACAAGAGACCCAGTACTTC.

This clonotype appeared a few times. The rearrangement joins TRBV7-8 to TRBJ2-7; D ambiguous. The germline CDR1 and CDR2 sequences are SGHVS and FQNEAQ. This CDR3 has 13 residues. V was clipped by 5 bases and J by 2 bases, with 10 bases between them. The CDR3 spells CASSGVEAYEQYF. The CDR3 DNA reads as TGTGCCAGCAGCGGGGTCGAGGCCTACGAGCAGTACTTC.